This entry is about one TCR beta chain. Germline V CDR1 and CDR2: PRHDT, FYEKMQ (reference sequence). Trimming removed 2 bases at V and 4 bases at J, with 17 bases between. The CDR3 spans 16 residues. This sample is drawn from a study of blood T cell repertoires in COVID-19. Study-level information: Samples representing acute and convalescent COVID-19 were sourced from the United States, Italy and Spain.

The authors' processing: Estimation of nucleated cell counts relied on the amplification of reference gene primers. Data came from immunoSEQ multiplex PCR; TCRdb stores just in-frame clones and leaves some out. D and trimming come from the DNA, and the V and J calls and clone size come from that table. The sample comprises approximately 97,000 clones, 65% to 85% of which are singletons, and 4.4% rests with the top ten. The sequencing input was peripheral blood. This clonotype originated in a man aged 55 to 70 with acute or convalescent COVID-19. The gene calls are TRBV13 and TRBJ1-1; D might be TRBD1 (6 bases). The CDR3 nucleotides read TGTGCCAGCAGCTTAAACTTGGCAGGGGCCCTCACTGAAGCTTTCTTT. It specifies CASSLNLAGALTEAFF.